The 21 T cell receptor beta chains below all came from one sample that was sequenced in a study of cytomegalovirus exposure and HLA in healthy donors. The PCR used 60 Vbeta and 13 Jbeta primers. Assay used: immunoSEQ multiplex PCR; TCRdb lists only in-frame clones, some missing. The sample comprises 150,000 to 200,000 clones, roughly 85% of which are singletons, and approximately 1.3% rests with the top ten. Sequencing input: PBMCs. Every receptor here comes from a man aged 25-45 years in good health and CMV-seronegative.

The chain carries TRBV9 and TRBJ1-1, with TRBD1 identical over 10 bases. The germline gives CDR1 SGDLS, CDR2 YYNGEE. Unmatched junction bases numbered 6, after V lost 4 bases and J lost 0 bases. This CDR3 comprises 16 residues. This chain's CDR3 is CASSLGTGALNTEAFF. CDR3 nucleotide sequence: TGTGCCAGCAGCCTTGGGACAGGGGCCCTGAACACTGAAGCTTTCTTT.

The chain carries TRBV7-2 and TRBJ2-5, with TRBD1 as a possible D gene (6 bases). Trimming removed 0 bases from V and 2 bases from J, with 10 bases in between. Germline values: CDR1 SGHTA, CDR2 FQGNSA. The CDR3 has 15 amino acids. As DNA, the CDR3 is TGTGCCAGCAGCTTAGCGGGGGCAACACAAGAGACCCAGTACTTC. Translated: CASSLAGATQETQYF.

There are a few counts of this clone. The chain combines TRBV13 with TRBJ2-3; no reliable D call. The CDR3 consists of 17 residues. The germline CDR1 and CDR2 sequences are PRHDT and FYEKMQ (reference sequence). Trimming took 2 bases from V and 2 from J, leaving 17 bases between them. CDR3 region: CASSLSGRSPFTDTQYF. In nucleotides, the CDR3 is TGTGCCAGCAGCTTATCGGGTCGGTCACCCTTCACAGATACGCAGTATTTT.

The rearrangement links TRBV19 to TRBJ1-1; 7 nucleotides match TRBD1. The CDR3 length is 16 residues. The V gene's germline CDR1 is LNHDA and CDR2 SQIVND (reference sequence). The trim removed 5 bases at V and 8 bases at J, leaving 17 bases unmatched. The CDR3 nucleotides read TGTGCCAGTAGTCCTAGACAGGGACAGCTGGGTACCGAAGCTTTCTTT. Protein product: CASSPRQGQLGTEAFF.

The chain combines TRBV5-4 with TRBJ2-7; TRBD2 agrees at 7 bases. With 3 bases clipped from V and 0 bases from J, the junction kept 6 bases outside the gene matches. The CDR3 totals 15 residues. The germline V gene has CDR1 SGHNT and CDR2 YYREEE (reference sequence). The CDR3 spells CASSSGGRDSYEQYF. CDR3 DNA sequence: TGTGCCAGCAGCTCCGGGGGGAGGGACTCCTACGAGCAGTACTTC.

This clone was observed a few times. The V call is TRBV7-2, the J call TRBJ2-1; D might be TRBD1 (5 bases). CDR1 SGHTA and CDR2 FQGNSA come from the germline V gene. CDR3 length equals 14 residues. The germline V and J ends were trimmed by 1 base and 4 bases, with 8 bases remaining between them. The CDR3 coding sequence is TGTGCCAGCAGCTTAGTGGGGCAATACAATGAGCAGTTCTTC. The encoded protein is CASSLVGQYNEQFF.

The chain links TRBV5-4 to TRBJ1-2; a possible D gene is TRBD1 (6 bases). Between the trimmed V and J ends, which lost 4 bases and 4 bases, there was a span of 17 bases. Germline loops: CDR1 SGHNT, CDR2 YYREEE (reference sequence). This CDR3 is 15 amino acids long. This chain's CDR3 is CASSPATGYGYGYTF. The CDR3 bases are TGTGCCAGCAGCCCGGCAACAGGGTACGGCTATGGCTACACCTTC.

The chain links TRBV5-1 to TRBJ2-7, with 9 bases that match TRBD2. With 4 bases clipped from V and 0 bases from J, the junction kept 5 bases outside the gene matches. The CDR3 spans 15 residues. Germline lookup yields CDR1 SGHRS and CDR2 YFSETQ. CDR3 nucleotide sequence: TGCGCCAGCAGCAATCTAGCGGGGAGCTCCTACGAGCAGTACTTC. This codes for CASSNLAGSSYEQYF. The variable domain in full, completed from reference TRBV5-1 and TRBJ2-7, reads KAGVTQTPRYLIKTRGQQVTLSCSPISGHRSVSWYQQTPGQGLQFLFEYFSETQRNKGNFPGRFSGRQFSNSRSEMNVSTLELGDSALYLCASSNLAGSSYEQYFGPGTRLTVT.

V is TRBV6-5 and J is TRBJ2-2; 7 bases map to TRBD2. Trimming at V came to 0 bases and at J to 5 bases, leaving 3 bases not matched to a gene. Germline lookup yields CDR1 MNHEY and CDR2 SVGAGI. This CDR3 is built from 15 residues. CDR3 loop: CASSYSTGGTGELFF. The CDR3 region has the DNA TGTGCCAGCAGTTACTCCACCGGGGGGACCGGGGAGCTGTTTTTT.

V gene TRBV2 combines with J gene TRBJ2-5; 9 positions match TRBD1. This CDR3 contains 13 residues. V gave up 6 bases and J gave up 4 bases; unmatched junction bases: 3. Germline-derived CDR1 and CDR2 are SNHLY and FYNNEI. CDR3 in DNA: TGTGCCAGCAGGGGGACAGGGTCAGAGACCCAGTACTTC. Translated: CASRGTGSETQYF.

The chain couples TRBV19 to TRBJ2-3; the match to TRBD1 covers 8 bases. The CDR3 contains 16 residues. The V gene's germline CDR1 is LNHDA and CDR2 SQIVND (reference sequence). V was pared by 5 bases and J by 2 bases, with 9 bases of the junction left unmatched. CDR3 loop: CASSSLQGAATDTQYF. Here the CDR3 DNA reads TGTGCCAGTAGTTCCCTTCAGGGGGCTGCCACAGATACGCAGTATTTT.

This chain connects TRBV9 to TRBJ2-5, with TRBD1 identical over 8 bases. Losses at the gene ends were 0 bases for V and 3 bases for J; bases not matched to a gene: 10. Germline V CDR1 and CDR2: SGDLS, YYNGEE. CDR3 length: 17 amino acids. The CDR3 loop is CASSVDIGDRKKETQYF. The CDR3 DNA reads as TGTGCCAGCAGCGTAGATATAGGGGACAGGAAAAAAGAGACCCAGTACTTC.

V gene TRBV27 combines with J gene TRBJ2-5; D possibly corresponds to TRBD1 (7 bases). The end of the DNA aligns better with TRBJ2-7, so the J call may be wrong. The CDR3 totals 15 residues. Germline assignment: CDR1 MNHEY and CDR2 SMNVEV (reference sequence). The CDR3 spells CASSSQGQGGSEQYF. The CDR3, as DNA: TGTGCCAGCAGTTCCCAAGGGCAGGGGGGAAGCGAGCAGTACTTC.

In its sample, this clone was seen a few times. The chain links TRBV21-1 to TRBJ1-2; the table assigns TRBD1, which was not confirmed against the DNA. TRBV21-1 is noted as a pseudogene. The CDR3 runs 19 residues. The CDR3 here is CASSRTLMTQGAQDYGYTF. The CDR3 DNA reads TGTGCCAGCAGCAGAACCCTGATGACACAGGGGGCGCAGGACTATGGCTACACCTTC.

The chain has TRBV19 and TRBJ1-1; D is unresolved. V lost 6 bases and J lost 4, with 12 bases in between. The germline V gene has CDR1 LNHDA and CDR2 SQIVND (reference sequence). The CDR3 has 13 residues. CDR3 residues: CASRDFEGTEAFF. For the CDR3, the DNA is TGTGCCAGTAGGGACTTTGAGGGCACTGAAGCTTTCTTT.

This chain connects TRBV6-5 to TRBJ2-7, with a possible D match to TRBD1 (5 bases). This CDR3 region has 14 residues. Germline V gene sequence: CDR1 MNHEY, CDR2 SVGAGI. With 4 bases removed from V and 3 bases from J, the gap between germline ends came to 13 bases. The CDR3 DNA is TGTGCCAGCAGTTCACGTGACAGCAACTACGAGCAGTACTTC. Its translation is CASSSRDSNYEQYF.

This CDR3 is CASSASLAGGPGETQYF. CDR3 in DNA: TGTGCCAGCAGCGCCAGTCTAGCGGGAGGGCCGGGGGAGACCCAGTACTTC. This rearrangement joins TRBV4-2 to TRBJ2-5, with TRBD2 matching over 12 bases. CDR1 and CDR2 from the germline V gene are LGHNA and YNFKEQ. The CDR3 length is 17 residues. The J segment lost 5 bases and the V segment lost 5 bases, leaving 12 bases of the junction unmatched.

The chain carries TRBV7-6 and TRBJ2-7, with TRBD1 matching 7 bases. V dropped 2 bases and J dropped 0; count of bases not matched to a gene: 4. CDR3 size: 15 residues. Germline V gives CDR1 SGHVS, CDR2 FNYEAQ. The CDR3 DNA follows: TGTGCCAGCAGCTTAATCCAGGGGGTCTCCTACGAGCAGTACTTC. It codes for CASSLIQGVSYEQYF. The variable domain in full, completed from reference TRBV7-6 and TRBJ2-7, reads GAGVSQSPRYKVTKRGQDVALRCDPISGHVSLYWYRQALGQGPEFLTYFNYEAQQDKSGLPNDRFSAERPEGSISTLTIQRTEQRDSAMYRCASSLIQGVSYEQYFGPGTRLTVT.

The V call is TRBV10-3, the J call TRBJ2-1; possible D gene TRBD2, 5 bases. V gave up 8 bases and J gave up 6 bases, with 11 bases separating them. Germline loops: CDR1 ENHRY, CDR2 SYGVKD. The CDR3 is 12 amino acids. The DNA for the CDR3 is TGTGCCATCCTGGAGGACGGCAATGAGCAGTTCTTC. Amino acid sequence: CAILEDGNEQFF.

The CDR3 here is CASSRDSFLNQPQHF. The DNA for the CDR3 is TGTGCCAGCAGTCGGGACAGTTTTTTAAATCAGCCCCAGCATTTT. V and J are TRBV6-6 and TRBJ1-5; 7 nucleotides line up with TRBD1. CDR1 and CDR2 from the germline V gene are MNHNY and SVGAGI (reference sequence). The CDR3 covers 15 residues. V was clipped by 5 bases and J by 4 bases; unmatched bases: 8.

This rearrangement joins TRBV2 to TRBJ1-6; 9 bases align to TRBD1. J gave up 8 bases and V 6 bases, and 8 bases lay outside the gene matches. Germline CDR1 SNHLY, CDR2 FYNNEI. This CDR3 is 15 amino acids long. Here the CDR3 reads CASRGEQGAHSPLHF. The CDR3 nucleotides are TGTGCCAGCAGGGGGGAACAGGGGGCCCATTCACCCCTCCACTTT.